Listed here are 5 T cell receptor beta chains from one sample, sequenced in a study of cytomegalovirus exposure and HLA in healthy donors. Primers for the PCR totalled 60 Vbeta and 13 Jbeta. Sequencing was performed with immunoSEQ multiplex PCR; in TCRdb, only in-frame clones are kept and a portion is missing. The data show some 150,000 clones, roughly 80% seen once. Sequenced material: PBMCs. The receptors stem from a female donor in good health and CMV-seronegative.

The V call is TRBV30, the J call TRBJ1-1; TRBD1 matches at 7 bases. Germline V gives CDR1 GTSNPN, CDR2 SVGIG (reference sequence). The trim removed 3 bases at V and 4 bases at J, leaving 8 bases unmatched. This CDR3 has 14 residues. CDR3 amino acids: CAWRMAGTVTEAFF. The CDR3 region has the DNA TGTGCCTGGAGAATGGCCGGGACAGTCACTGAAGCTTTCTTT.

The V and J genes are TRBV5-1 and TRBJ2-7; TRBD2 agrees at 8 bases. The CDR3 length is 14 residues. Germline values: CDR1 SGHRS, CDR2 YFSETQ. V lost 7 bases and J lost 5; bases outside the gene matches: 11. CDR3 in DNA: TGCGCCAGCGGCGTTGTAGCGGGAAGCCACGAGCAGTACTTC. Protein product: CASGVVAGSHEQYF.

This clone was seen more than once but under ten times. The chain is built from TRBV28 and TRBJ2-3; D is possibly TRBD2 (5 bases). Germline V CDR1 and CDR2: MDHEN, SYDVKM. This CDR3 is 15 amino acids long. The V end lost 5 bases, the J end lost 0 bases, and 12 bases lay between the germline ends. The CDR3 sequence: CASSPGLFSTDTQYF. DNA of the CDR3: TGTGCCAGCAGTCCCGGACTGTTTAGCACAGATACGCAGTATTTT.

The chain joins TRBV6-6 to TRBJ2-5; the D is unclear. Germline V gene lookup returns CDR1 MNHNY and CDR2 SVGAGI (reference sequence). The CDR3 is made up of 13 amino acids. The V end was cut by 3 bases, the J end by 5 bases, with 10 bases between. In DNA, the CDR3 is TGTGCCAGCAGTTATGTATTCGAGGAGACCCAGTACTTC. Its translation: CASSYVFEETQYF.

The V call is TRBV6-1, the J call TRBJ2-1; D not certain. V was clipped by 3 bases and J by 2 bases, with 8 bases between them. This CDR3 region has 14 residues. Per germline, CDR1 MNHNS and CDR2 SASEGT. DNA of the CDR3: TGTGCCAGCAGTGACTGGCAGACCTACAATGAGCAGTTCTTC. Its translation is CASSDWQTYNEQFF.